These 14 T cell receptor beta chains came from one sample sequenced in a study of cytomegalovirus exposure and HLA in healthy donors. PCR employed 60 Vbeta and 13 Jbeta primers. Assay: immunoSEQ multiplex PCR; the TCRdb copy retains only in-frame clones and omits some. The data hold 100,000 to 150,000 clones, with 81% observed a single time. What was sequenced was PBMCs. The receptors derive from a man aged 18 to 35 in good health and CMV-seropositive.

The chain recombines TRBV9 with TRBJ2-2; 16 positions agree with TRBD2. Germline assignment: CDR1 SGDLS and CDR2 YYNGEE. The CDR3 totals 16 residues. The V and J ends lost 3 bases and 9 bases, in that order; junction bases with no gene match: 5. The CDR3 region is CASSAGLAGGLRELFF. The CDR3 DNA follows: TGTGCCAGCAGCGCGGGACTAGCGGGAGGGTTGCGGGAGCTGTTTTTT.

The chain is built from TRBV4-3 and TRBJ1-6; 7 bases are a match to TRBD1. Germline CDR1 reads LGHNA; CDR2 reads YSLEER. The CDR3 length is 15 residues. Unmatched junction bases numbered 5, after V lost 0 bases and J lost 9 bases. The CDR3 DNA follows: TGCGCCAGCAGCCAAGAGGACAGGTTTAGTTCACCCCTCCACTTT. The encoded protein is CASSQEDRFSSPLHF.

The chain joins TRBV9 to TRBJ2-1, with a possible D match to TRBD1 (6 bases). The CDR3 runs to 14 residues. V shed 6 bases and J shed 6 bases, with 16 bases lying between them. Per germline, CDR1 SGDLS and CDR2 YYNGEE. The CDR3 coding sequence is TGTGCCAGCACACGTGGACAGTTGATCAATGAGCAGTTCTTC. Its translation: CASTRGQLINEQFF.

The CDR3 is CASQTGEGEGYTF. CDR3 coding DNA: TGTGCCAGCCAGACAGGGGAAGGCGAGGGCTACACCTTC. The genes are TRBV7-8 and TRBJ1-2, with 8 positions matching TRBD1. V was clipped by 8 bases and J by 8 bases; unmatched bases: 10. The CDR3 spans 13 residues. Germline loops: CDR1 SGHVS, CDR2 FQNEAQ.

To note about this clone: Distinct nucleotide sequences in the sample also encode this CDR3. The chain joins TRBV6-6 to TRBJ2-7; D is unclear. Per the germline V gene, CDR1 is MNHNY and CDR2 is SVGAGI (reference sequence). V gave up 0 bases and J gave up 4 bases, with 10 bases separating them. This CDR3 region has 14 residues. The CDR3 protein is CASSYSKQNYEQYF. DNA of the CDR3: TGTGCCAGCAGTTACTCGAAACAGAATTACGAGCAGTACTTC.

This clone was seen only once. The chain links TRBV5-1 to TRBJ2-7, with 7 bases lining up with TRBD2. CDR1 SGHRS and CDR2 YFSETQ come from the germline V gene. The CDR3 totals 17 residues. The J segment lost 3 bases and the V segment lost 0 bases, leaving 12 bases of the junction unmatched. The CDR3 nucleotides read TGCGCCAGCAGCTTGGGCGGTAACGGGAGGAAGGTCTACGAGCAGTACTTC. This encodes CASSLGGNGRKVYEQYF.

The gene calls are TRBV30 and TRBJ1-5; D gene uncertain. The V gene's germline CDR1 is GTSNPN and CDR2 SVGIG (reference sequence). Trimming removed 1 base from V and 2 bases from J, with 3 bases in between. CDR3 length: 12 amino acids. In nucleotides, the CDR3 is TGTGCCTGGAGTGCGGGCAATCAGCCCCAGCATTTT. Translated, it gives CAWSAGNQPQHF.

The rearrangement links TRBV7-9 to TRBJ2-5; the match to TRBD2 covers 8 bases. Germline CDR1 and CDR2: SEHNR and FQNEAQ (reference sequence). The CDR3 has 15 residues. V was clipped by 2 bases and J by 2 bases; unmatched bases: 4. In nucleotides, the CDR3 is TGTGCCAGCAGCTTACAGCGGGAGTATCAAGAGACCCAGTACTTC. Translated, it gives CASSLQREYQETQYF.

V is TRBV11-2 and J is TRBJ2-5, with D uncertain. V lost 3 bases to trimming and J lost 11 bases, with 13 bases between them. The CDR3 covers 12 residues. The germline CDR1 and CDR2 sequences are SGHAT and FQNNGV. The CDR3 loop reads CASSFEPTAQYF. In DNA, the CDR3 is TGTGCCAGCAGCTTCGAGCCCACAGCACAGTACTTC.

V gene TRBV11-2 combines with J gene TRBJ2-1; the match to TRBD2 covers 13 bases. This CDR3 contains 15 residues. V lost 6 bases to trimming and J lost 7 bases; unmatched junction nucleotides: 6. Germline assignment: CDR1 SGHAT and CDR2 FQNNGV. The CDR3 spells CASRRTSGSWNEQFF. The CDR3 DNA reads as TGTGCCAGCAGGCGGACTAGCGGGAGTTGGAATGAGCAGTTCTTC.

This sequence joins TRBV19 and TRBJ2-2; no clear D. This CDR3 contains 14 residues. V was cut by 3 bases and J by 4 bases, with 9 bases left in between. CDR1 is LNHDA and CDR2 is SQIVND in the germline V gene (reference sequence). The CDR3 DNA reads as TGTGCCAGTAGTATGCCAGTCCGCACCGGGGAGCTGTTTTTT. Its translation is CASSMPVRTGELFF.

V is TRBV9 and J is TRBJ2-1; 9 nucleotides line up with TRBD1. The length of the CDR3 is 16 residues. V lost 0 bases, J lost 1 base, and 2 bases stayed unmatched. Germline V gene sequence: CDR1 SGDLS, CDR2 YYNGEE. CDR3 sequence (DNA): TGTGCCAGCAGCGTAGGGGGGACAGGGTCCTACAATGAGCAGTTCTTC. This gives the protein CASSVGGTGSYNEQFF.

This clone is judged medium-sized. V usage is TRBV27 and J usage is TRBJ1-1; 10 bases match TRBD1. Germline CDR1 reads MNHEY; CDR2 reads SMNVEV (reference sequence). With V trimmed by 6 bases and J by 1 base, 8 bases remained unmatched. The CDR3 has 16 amino acids. The CDR3: CASRTGTGDANTEAFF. The DNA for the CDR3 is TGTGCCAGCAGAACCGGGACAGGGGATGCGAACACTGAAGCTTTCTTT.

This sequence joins TRBV30 and TRBJ1-3; 7 bases align to TRBD1. Unmatched junction bases numbered 6, after V lost 1 base and J lost 0 bases. This CDR3 is 16 amino acids long. Germline V gene data show CDR1 as GTSNPN and CDR2 as SVGIG (reference sequence). The CDR3 DNA sequence: TGTGCCTGGAGTGCGGGACAGTGGGGCTCTGGAAACACCATATATTTT. Translating it yields CAWSAGQWGSGNTIYF.